This T cell receptor (beta chain) was identified during a study of breast tumors, draining lymph nodes, adjacent tissues. Study-wide findings and caveats: Tumor and nontumor repertoires were significantly more similar in luminal-like than in basal-like breast cancer. The lymph node origin of tumor T cells was framed as consistent with a hypothesis, not demonstrated.

There are a few counts of this clonotype. The antigen is unknown. A much larger clone differs from this one at a single base, so this may be a read error. TCRdb processed the multiplex PCR reads anew with MiXCR; each CDR3 protein has one entry. This table has 200,000 to 250,000 distinct CDR3 sequences, 32% appearing once. V was pared by 4 bases and J by 2 bases, with 15 bases between. In germline, CDR1 is MNHEY, CDR2 SVGAGI. The CDR3 runs 17 residues. Axillary draining lymph nodes of breast cancer patients supplied the node samples. The clonotype originates from a female donor with breast cancer. Some clones in this sample may be carry-over from other donors' samples. Sequencing used axillary lymph node tissue. This chain joins TRBV6-5 and TRBJ1-6; D is undetermined. As DNA, the CDR3 is TGTGCCAGCAGTTCCTCCCAGACGCTAACCTATAATTCACCCCTCCACTTT. This encodes CASSSSQTLTYNSPLHF.